This T cell receptor (beta chain) was sequenced during a study of blood T cell repertoires in COVID-19. About the research overall: Samples of COVID-19 (acute and convalescent) were obtained from the United States, Italy and Spain.

V lost 5 bases and J 4 bases, leaving 18 bases between the germline ends. This CDR3 has 15 residues. The germline gives CDR1 KGHSH, CDR2 LQKENI. Produced via immunoSEQ multiplex PCR; TCRdb's table is partial and in-frame only. The table lists 150,000 to 200,000 clones, approximately 88% of them singletons. V usage is TRBV18 and J usage is TRBJ2-7, with TRBD1 as a possible D gene (5 bases). Sample: peripheral blood. This sequence was found in a man in his sixties with acute or convalescent COVID-19. The CDR3 nucleotides are TGTGCCAGCTCAGTTGAAGGACAAGCTGCGTACGAGCAGTACTTC. Translation: CASSVEGQAAYEQYF.